The subject of this entry is one T cell receptor (beta chain). Its antigen is as yet unknown. There are 14 residues in the CDR3. The V gene lost 0 bases and the J gene lost 0 bases, with 9 bases spanning the gap. The germline V gene has CDR1 GTSNPN and CDR2 SVGIG (reference sequence). This record comes from a study of OX40 agonist ivuxolimab in advanced cancers. The wider study: Ivuxolimab, an antibody that agonizes OX40 (CD134), was administered to the patients. Anti-PD-1, anti-PD-L1 or anti-CTLA-4 therapy given earlier was allowed, and roughly 38% had some. Study-wide results and caveats: Expanded peripheral T cell antigen specificity was not determined.

Method: immunoSEQ multiplex PCR; TCRdb's copy keeps in-frame clones and lacks some. The top ten clones hold more than 3% of a sample with some 90,000 clones, more than 90% of them seen once. J is TRBJ2-7 and V is TRBV30; D perhaps matches TRBD2 (5 bases). The sample here was CD4+ or CD8+ T cells sorted from blood, taken in a trial of the OX40 agonist ivuxolimab. The sequence was obtained from an adult with an advanced solid tumor such as melanoma, head and neck, liver or kidney cancer. The CDR3 protein is CAWSVRGNSYEQYF. The CDR3 DNA follows: TGTGCCTGGAGTGTAAGAGGGAACTCCTACGAGCAGTACTTC.